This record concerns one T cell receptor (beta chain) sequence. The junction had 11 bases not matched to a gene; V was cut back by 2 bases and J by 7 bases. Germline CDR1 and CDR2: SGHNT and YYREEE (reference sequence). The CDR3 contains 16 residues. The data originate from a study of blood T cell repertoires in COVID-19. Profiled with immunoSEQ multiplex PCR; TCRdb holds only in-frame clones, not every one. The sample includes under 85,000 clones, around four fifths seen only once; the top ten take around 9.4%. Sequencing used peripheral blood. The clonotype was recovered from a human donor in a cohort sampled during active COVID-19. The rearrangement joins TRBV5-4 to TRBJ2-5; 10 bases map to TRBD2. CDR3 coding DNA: TGTGCCAGCAGCTTCGGTCGAACTAGCGGGGACGGGACCCAGTACTTC. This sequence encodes CASSFGRTSGDGTQYF.